Below, one TCR beta chain is given with its context. Its specificity is unknown. This sample was taken from a study of T cell repertoires in cytomegalovirus infection. Study results and caveats: Predominance within the ex vivo response was attributable to HLA-C-restricted CMV-specific TCR beta clonotypes. Summed frequency of shared TCR beta families picked out CMV carriers who also had the relevant HLA.

Germline CDR1 and CDR2: SGHNT and YYREEE (reference sequence). Trimming pared 1 base from V and 8 bases from J, leaving 7 bases between. The CDR3 sequence is 12 residues long. One entry per CDR3 protein, called by TCRdb with MiXCR from the reads. The data show about 740,000 distinct CDR3 sequences, roughly 35% seen once. Input material: PBMCs. The chain uses TRBV5-4 and TRBJ2-1; no clear D gene. This receptor was obtained from a human donor in good health (CMV status not recorded). Some clones in this sample may be carry-over from other donors' samples. For the CDR3, the DNA is TGTGCCAGCAGCTTGACCCCTTATGAGCAGTTCTTC. Translation gives CASSLTPYEQFF.